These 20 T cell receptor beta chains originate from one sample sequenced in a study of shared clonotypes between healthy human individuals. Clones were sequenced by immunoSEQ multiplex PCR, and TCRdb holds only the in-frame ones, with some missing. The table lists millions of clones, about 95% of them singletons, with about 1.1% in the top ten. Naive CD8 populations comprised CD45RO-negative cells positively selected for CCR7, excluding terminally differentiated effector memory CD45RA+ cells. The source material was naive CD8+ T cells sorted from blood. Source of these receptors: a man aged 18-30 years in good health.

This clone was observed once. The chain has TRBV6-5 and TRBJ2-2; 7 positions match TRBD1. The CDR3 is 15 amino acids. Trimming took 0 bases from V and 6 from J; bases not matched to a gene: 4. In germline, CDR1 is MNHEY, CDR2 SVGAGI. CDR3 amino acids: CASSYSNRGPGELFF. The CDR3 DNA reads TGTGCCAGCAGTTACTCGAACAGGGGACCCGGGGAGCTGTTTTTT.

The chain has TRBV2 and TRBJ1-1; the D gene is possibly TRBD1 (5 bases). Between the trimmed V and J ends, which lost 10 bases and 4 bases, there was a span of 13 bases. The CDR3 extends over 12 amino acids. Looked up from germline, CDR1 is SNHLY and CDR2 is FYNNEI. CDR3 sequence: CANHLDSTEAFF. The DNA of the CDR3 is TGTGCCAACCACTTAGACAGCACTGAAGCTTTCTTT. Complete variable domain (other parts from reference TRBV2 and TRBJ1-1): EPEVTQTPSHQVTQMGQEVILRCVPISNHLYFYWYRQILGQKVEFLVSFYNNEISEKSEIFDDQFSVERPDGSNFTLKIRSTKLEDSAMYFCANHLDSTEAFFGQGTRLTVV.

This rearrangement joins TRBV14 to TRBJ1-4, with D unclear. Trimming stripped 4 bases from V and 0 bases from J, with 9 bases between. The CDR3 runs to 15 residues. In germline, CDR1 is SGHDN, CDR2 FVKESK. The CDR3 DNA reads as TGTGCCAGCAGCCTCCTAGTTGCAACTAATGAAAAACTGTTTTTT. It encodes CASSLLVATNEKLFF.

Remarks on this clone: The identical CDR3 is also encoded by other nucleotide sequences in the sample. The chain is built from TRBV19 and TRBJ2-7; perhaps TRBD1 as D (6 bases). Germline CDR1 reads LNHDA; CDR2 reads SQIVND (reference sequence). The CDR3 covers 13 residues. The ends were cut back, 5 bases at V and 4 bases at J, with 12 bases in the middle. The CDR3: CASSFGQTYEQYF. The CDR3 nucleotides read TGTGCCAGTAGTTTTGGACAGACTTACGAGCAGTACTTC.

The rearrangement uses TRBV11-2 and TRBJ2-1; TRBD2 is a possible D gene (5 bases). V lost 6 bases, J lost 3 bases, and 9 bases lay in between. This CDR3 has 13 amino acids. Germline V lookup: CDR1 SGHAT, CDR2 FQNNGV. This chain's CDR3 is CASSRTYYNEQFF. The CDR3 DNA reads TGTGCCAGCAGTCGGACTTACTACAATGAGCAGTTCTTC.

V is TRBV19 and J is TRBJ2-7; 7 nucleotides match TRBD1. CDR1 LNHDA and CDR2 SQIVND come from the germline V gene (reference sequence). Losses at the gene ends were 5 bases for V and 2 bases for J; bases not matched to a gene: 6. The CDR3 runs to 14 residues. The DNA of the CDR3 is TGTGCCAGTAGTTACAGGGGCACGACCTACGAGCAGTACTTC. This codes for CASSYRGTTYEQYF.

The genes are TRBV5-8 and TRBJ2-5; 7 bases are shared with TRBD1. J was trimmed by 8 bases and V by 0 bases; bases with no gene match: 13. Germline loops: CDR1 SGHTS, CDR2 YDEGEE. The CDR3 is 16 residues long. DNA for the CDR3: TGTGCCAGCAGCTTGGCCCCCGGGACAGCTATTTTAACCCAGTACTTC. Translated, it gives CASSLAPGTAILTQYF.

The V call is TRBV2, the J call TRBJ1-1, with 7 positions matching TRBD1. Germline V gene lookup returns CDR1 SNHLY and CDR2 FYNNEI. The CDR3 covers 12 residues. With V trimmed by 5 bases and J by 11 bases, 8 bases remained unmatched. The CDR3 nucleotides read TGTGCCAGCAGTCTTTATACAGGGGACGCTTTCTTT. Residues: CASSLYTGDAFF.

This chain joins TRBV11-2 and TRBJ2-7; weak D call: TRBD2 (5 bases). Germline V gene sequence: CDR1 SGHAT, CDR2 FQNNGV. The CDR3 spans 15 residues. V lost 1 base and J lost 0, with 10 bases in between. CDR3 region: CASSLAVAGSYEQYF. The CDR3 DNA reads TGTGCCAGCAGCTTAGCCGTGGCGGGCTCCTACGAGCAGTACTTC. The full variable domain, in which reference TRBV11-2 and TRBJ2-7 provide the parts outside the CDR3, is EAGVAQSPRYKIIEKRQSVAFWCNPISGHATLYWYQQILGQGPKLLIQFQNNGVVDDSQLPKDRFSAERLKGVDSTLKIQPAKLEDSAVYLCASSLAVAGSYEQYFGPGTRLTVT.

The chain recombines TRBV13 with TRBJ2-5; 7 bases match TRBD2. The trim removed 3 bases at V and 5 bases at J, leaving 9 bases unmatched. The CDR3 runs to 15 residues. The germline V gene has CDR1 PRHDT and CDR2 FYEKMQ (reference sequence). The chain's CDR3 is CASSLGAGRLETQYF. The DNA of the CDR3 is TGTGCCAGCAGCTTGGGAGCGGGGCGTCTGGAGACCCAGTACTTC.

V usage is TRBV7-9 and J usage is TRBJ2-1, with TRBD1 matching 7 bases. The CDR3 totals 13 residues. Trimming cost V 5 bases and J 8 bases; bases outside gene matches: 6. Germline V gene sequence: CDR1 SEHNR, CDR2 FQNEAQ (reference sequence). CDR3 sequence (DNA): TGTGCCAGCAGCCGGGACAGCTTCGATGAGCAGTTCTTC. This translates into CASSRDSFDEQFF.

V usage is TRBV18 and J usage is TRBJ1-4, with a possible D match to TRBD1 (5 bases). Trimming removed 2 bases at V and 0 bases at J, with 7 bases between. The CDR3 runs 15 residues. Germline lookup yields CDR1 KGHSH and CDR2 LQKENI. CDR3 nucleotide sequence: TGTGCCAGCTCACCAGAGACAGCAACTAATGAAAAACTGTTTTTT. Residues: CASSPETATNEKLFF.

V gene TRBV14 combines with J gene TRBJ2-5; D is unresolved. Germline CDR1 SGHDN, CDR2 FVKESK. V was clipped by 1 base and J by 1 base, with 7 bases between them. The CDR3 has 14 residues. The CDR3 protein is CASSQGYSQETQYF. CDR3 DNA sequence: TGTGCCAGCAGCCAAGGGTACAGCCAAGAGACCCAGTACTTC.

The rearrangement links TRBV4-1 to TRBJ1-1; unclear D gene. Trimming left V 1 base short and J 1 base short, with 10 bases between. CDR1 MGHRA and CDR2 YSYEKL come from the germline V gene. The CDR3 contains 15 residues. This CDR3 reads CASSQVGGWNTEAFF. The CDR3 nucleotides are TGCGCCAGCAGCCAAGTGGGCGGATGGAACACTGAAGCTTTCTTT.

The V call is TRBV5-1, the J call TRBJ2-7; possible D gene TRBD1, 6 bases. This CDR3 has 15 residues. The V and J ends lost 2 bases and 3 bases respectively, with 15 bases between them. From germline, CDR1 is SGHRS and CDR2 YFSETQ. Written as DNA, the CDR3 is TGCGCCAGCAGCTTTACGGACAGCCTCTTCTACGAGCAGTACTTC. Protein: CASSFTDSLFYEQYF.

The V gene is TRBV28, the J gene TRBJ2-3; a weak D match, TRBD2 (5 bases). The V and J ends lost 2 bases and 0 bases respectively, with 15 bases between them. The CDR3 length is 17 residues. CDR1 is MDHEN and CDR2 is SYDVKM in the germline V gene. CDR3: CASSLELGSASTDTQYF. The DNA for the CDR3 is TGTGCCAGCAGTTTAGAGTTAGGGAGCGCTAGCACAGATACGCAGTATTTT.

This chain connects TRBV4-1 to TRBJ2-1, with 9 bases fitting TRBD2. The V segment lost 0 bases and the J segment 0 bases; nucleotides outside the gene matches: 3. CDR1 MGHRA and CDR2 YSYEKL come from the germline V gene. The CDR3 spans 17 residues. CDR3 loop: CASSQELAGPSYNEQFF. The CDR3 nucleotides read TGCGCCAGCAGCCAAGAACTAGCGGGTCCCTCCTACAATGAGCAGTTCTTC.

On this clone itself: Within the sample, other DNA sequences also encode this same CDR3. Here the CDR3 reads CASSLAGGPGEQYF. The CDR3, as DNA: TGTGCCAGCAGCCTGGCGGGAGGGCCAGGCGAGCAGTACTTC. The gene calls are TRBV7-9 and TRBJ2-7, with 9 bases identical to TRBD2. This CDR3 is 14 amino acids long. The junction had 8 bases not matched to a gene; V was cut back by 5 bases and J by 6 bases. The V gene's germline CDR1 is SEHNR and CDR2 FQNEAQ (reference sequence).

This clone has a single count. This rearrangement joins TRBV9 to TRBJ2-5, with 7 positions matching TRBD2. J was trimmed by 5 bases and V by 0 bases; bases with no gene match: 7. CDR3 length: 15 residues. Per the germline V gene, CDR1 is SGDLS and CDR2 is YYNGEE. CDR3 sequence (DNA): TGTGCCAGCAGCGTAGGGGGGGACTACCGCGAGACCCAGTACTTC. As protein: CASSVGGDYRETQYF.

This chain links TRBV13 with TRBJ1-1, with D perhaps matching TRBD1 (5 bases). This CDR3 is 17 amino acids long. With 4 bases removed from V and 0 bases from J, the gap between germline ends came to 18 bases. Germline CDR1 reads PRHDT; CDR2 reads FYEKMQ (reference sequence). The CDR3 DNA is TGTGCCAGCAGCTCAGTTCTAACCGACAGTGTGAACACTGAAGCTTTCTTT. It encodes CASSSVLTDSVNTEAFF.